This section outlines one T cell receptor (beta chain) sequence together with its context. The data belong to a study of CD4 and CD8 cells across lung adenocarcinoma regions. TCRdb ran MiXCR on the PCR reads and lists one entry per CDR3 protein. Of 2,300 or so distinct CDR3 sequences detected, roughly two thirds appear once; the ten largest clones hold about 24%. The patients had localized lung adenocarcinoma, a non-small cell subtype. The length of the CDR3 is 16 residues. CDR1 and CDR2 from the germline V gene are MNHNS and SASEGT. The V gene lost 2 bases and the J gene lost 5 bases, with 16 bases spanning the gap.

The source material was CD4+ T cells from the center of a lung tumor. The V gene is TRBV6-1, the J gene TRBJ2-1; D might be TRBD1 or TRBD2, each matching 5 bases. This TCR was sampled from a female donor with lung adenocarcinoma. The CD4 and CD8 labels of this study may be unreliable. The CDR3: CASSESGRVNNNEQFF. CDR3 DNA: TGTGCCAGCAGTGAAAGCGGCAGGGTCAATAACAATGAGCAGTTCTTC.